These 17 T cell receptor beta chains originate from one sample sequenced in a study of blood T cell repertoires in COVID-19 (dated by TCRdb to 2020 to 2022). Libraries were prepared through the immunoSEQ multiplex PCR assay. TCRdb took this table from immuneACCESS and kept in-frame rearrangements with V and J called. Such tables lack part of the clones; where checked against another copy, unresolved V genes explain under half of the gap, and the rest is unexplained. This sample has approximately 170,000 clones in its table, and roughly 80% of those were observed once. The ten largest clones capture around 7.3% of the sample. Sequencing input: peripheral blood. The receptors derive from an older woman with COVID-19, enrolled during active disease.

J is TRBJ2-7 and V is TRBV11-2, with D perhaps matching TRBD1 (5 bases). This CDR3 is built from 13 residues. Between the trimmed V and J ends, which lost 10 bases and 1 base, there was a span of 14 bases. Germline V gives CDR1 SGHAT, CDR2 FQNNGV. The DNA of the CDR3 is TGTGCCAAACCCGGACCAGGGTCCTACGAGCAGTACTTC. Its protein product is CAKPGPGSYEQYF. The whole variable domain, remainder taken from reference TRBV11-2 and TRBJ2-7, is EAGVAQSPRYKIIEKRQSVAFWCNPISGHATLYWYQQILGQGPKLLIQFQNNGVVDDSQLPKDRFSAERLKGVDSTLKIQPAKLEDSAVYLCAKPGPGSYEQYFGPGTRLTVT.

This rearrangement joins TRBV9 to TRBJ2-1, with a tentative D call TRBD2 (5 bases). V was cut by 4 bases and J by 0 bases, with 14 bases left in between. This CDR3 spans 16 amino acids. Germline V lookup: CDR1 SGDLS, CDR2 YYNGEE. The CDR3 here is CASSPAGASSYNEQFF. The CDR3 nucleotides are TGTGCCAGCAGCCCCGCGGGCGCCAGCTCCTACAATGAGCAGTTCTTC.

The CDR3 sequence: CASSLGGSSGANVLTF. CDR3 nucleotide sequence: TGCGCCAGCAGCTTGGGAGGCAGCTCTGGGGCCAACGTCCTGACTTTC. V is TRBV5-1 and J is TRBJ2-6; D not resolved. V shed 0 bases and J shed 0 bases, with 7 bases lying between them. CDR1 SGHRS and CDR2 YFSETQ come from the germline V gene. CDR3 length: 16 residues.

This chain connects TRBV20-1 to TRBJ2-2, with 10 bases matching TRBD2. The germline V gene encodes CDR1 DFQATT and CDR2 SNEGSKA (reference sequence). Trimming cost V 3 bases and J 7 bases; bases outside gene matches: 11. This CDR3 is built from 16 residues. DNA of the CDR3: TGCAGTGCTAGTCCCCTTAGCGGGAGGCGGGACGGGGAGCTGTTTTTT. Translated, it gives CSASPLSGRRDGELFF.

The chain couples TRBV5-5 to TRBJ1-1; 9 bases match TRBD1. The CDR3 is 13 residues long. V shed 0 bases and J 11 bases; nucleotides not matched to a gene: 5. From germline, CDR1 is SGHKS and CDR2 YYEKEE (reference sequence). CDR3 region: CASSLERTGVAFF. CDR3 nucleotide sequence: TGTGCCAGCAGCTTGGAGAGGACAGGGGTGGCTTTCTTT.

The J gene is TRBJ2-5, the V gene TRBV5-4; 8 bases fit TRBD2. The CDR3 covers 15 residues. Germline trimming cut 3 bases from V and 5 bases from J; bases unmatched to any gene: 9. Germline V gene lookup returns CDR1 SGHNT and CDR2 YYREEE (reference sequence). CDR3 sequence reads: CASSSRRGGGETQYF. DNA of the CDR3: TGTGCCAGCAGCTCGCGAAGGGGCGGGGGGGAGACCCAGTACTTC.

The J gene is TRBJ2-1, the V gene TRBV18; TRBD2 agrees at 7 bases. Unmatched junction bases numbered 3, after V lost 3 bases and J lost 7 bases. The CDR3 extends over 13 amino acids. CDR1 and CDR2 (germline): KGHSH, LQKENI. CDR3 amino acids: CASSPGLGNEQFF. The DNA of the CDR3 is TGTGCCAGCTCACCCGGACTAGGGAATGAGCAGTTCTTC.

The chain links TRBV7-9 to TRBJ2-7; the D gene is possibly TRBD1 (6 bases). The V gene lost 4 bases and the J gene lost 3 bases, with 16 bases spanning the gap. This CDR3 spans 15 amino acids. Germline lookup yields CDR1 SEHNR and CDR2 FQNEAQ (reference sequence). CDR3 sequence: CASSSPGRGHYEQYF. DNA for the CDR3: TGTGCCAGCAGCTCCCCGGGACGGGGACACTACGAGCAGTACTTC.

The chain joins TRBV11-2 to TRBJ1-5; 7 nucleotides match TRBD1. In germline, CDR1 is SGHAT, CDR2 FQNNGV. CDR3 length: 16 amino acids. Losses at the gene ends were 5 bases for V and 0 bases for J; bases not matched to a gene: 7. The CDR3 region is CASSPRQGPSNQPQHF. In DNA form, the CDR3 reads TGTGCCAGCAGCCCCCGACAGGGTCCTAGCAATCAGCCCCAGCATTTT.

This clone appeared once. V usage is TRBV29-1 and J usage is TRBJ2-5, with 11 bases fitting TRBD2. Trimming removed 4 bases from V and 1 base from J; junction bases left unmatched: 2. Germline V gene sequence: CDR1 SQVTM, CDR2 ANQGSEA. The CDR3 has 14 amino acids. The CDR3 nucleotides are TGCAGCGTTGGTAGCGGGAGGGGCCAAGAGACCCAGTACTTC. It codes for CSVGSGRGQETQYF.

Here the CDR3 reads CATSRDPTSGGETQYF. Here the CDR3 DNA reads TGTGCCACCAGCAGAGATCCCACTAGCGGGGGGGAGACCCAGTACTTC. The rearrangement links TRBV15 to TRBJ2-5; TRBD2 matches 12 bases. The ends lost 0 bases at V and 5 bases at J; junction bases unmatched: 4. Germline V gene data show CDR1 as LNHNV and CDR2 as YYDKDF (reference sequence). CDR3 length: 16 residues.

The rearrangement joins TRBV6-2 or TRBV6-3 to TRBJ2-7; D not certain. The length of the CDR3 is 12 residues. CDR1 is MNHEY and CDR2 is SVGEGT in the germline V gene. The ends were cut back, 4 bases at V and 3 bases at J, with 7 bases in the middle. CDR3 residues: CASSSLIYEQYF. DNA for the CDR3: TGTGCCAGCAGTTCCCTAATCTACGAGCAGTACTTC.

The rearrangement links TRBV30 to TRBJ2-1; possible D gene TRBD2, 5 bases. Trimming removed 2 bases at V and 7 bases at J, with 6 bases between. Germline V gene sequence: CDR1 GTSNPN, CDR2 SVGIG (reference sequence). CDR3 length: 11 residues. In nucleotides, the CDR3 is TGTGCCTGGAGTCCGGGAAATGAGCAGTTCTTC. It encodes CAWSPGNEQFF.

The chain links TRBV6-5 to TRBJ2-3, with 9 bases fitting TRBD1. The V and J ends lost 5 bases and 3 bases, in that order; junction bases with no gene match: 6. Germline values: CDR1 MNHEY, CDR2 SVGAGI. The CDR3 loop spans 15 amino acids. The CDR3 DNA is TGTGCCAGCAGTAAACAGGGGGCAGGAACAGATACGCAGTATTTT. It yields the protein CASSKQGAGTDTQYF.

The chain recombines TRBV6-2 or TRBV6-3 with TRBJ1-5; D call uncertain. Germline CDR1 is MNHEY and CDR2 is SVGEGT. The CDR3 is 14 amino acids. Trimming stripped 0 bases from V and 7 bases from J, with 10 bases between. The CDR3 DNA sequence: TGTGCCAGCAGTTACTCGAGGGTGAGCCAGCCCCAGCATTTT. It translates to CASSYSRVSQPQHF.

J is TRBJ1-5 and V is TRBV6-5; D might be TRBD1 (6 bases). Trimming left V 6 bases short and J 4 bases short, with 10 bases between. CDR3 size: 13 residues. Germline V gene data show CDR1 as MNHEY and CDR2 as SVGAGI. CDR3 nucleotides: TGTGCCAGCAGACCGGGACAAAATCAGCCCCAGCATTTT. Protein product: CASRPGQNQPQHF.

As DNA, the CDR3 is TGTGCCAGTAGAAAAGAGCGTACGGACTATGGCTACACCTTC. This gives the protein CASRKERTDYGYTF. The chain links TRBV19 to TRBJ1-2; D unclear. The CDR3 is 14 residues long. Germline-derived CDR1 and CDR2 are LNHDA and SQIVND (reference sequence). V was trimmed by 6 bases and J by 3 bases, leaving 14 bases between them. Together with reference TRBV19 and TRBJ1-2, the CDR3 gives the full variable domain: DGGITQSPKYLFRKEGQNVTLSCEQNLNHDAMYWYRQDPGQGLRLIYYSQIVNDFQKGDIAEGYSVSREKKESFPLTVTSAQKNPTAFYLCASRKERTDYGYTFGSGTRLTVV.